This TCR beta chain was observed in a study of T cell responses to AZD1222 COVID-19 vaccine. V shed 3 bases, J shed 2 bases, and the junction held 11 bases outside the gene matches. This CDR3 has 17 amino acids. Per germline, CDR1 MNHEY and CDR2 SMNVEV (reference sequence). Regarding the study as a whole: Seropositive status at baseline applied to only 6 or 7 AZD1222 recipients. Donors were chiefly white British, with a greater number of females, and clonal diversity was perhaps underestimated.

Remarks on this clone: The antigen is not known.

Repertoires were generated with immunoSEQ multiplex PCR, while TCRdb's copy carries only in-frame clones and drops some. Among more than 140,000 clones listed, more than 85% were seen once. The TCR sequence derives from an adult in good health. The specimen comprised peripheral blood, sampled on day 0 of MenACWY control vaccination. The genes are TRBV27 and TRBJ1-1, with 8 bases that match TRBD1. The CDR3 sequence: CASSFVRDRGLNTEAFF. Written as DNA, the CDR3 is TGTGCCAGCAGTTTTGTCCGAGACAGGGGTCTAAACACTGAAGCTTTCTTT.